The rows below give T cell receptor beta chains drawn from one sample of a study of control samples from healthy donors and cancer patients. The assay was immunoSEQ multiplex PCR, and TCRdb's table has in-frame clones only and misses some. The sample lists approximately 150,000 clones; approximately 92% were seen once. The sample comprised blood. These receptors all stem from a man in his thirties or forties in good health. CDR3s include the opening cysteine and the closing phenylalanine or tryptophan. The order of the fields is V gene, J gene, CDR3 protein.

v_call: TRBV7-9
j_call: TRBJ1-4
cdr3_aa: CASSPDPGVNEKLFF

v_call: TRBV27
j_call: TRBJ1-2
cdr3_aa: CASGSLGRAYGYTF

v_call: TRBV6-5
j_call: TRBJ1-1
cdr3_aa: CASSYAQNTEAFF

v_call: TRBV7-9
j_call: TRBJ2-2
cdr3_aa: CASSLAAGGSTGELFF

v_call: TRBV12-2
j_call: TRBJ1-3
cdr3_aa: CASRYTPGPRSSGNTIYF

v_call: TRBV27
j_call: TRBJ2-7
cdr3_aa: CASSPTGYEQYF

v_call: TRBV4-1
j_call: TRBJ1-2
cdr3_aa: CASTGILNYGYTF

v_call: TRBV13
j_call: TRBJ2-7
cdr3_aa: CASSKEARGVSYEQYF

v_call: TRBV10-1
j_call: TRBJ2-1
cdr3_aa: CASSVGTGHYNEQFF

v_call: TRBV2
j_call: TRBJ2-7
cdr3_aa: CASSEGQGSNEQYF

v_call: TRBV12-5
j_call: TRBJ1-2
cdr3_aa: CASAEGPADYGYTF

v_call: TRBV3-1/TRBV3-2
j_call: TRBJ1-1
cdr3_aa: CASSQDPTDGNTEAFF

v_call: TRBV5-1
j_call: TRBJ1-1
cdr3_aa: CASSKGWTNTEAFF

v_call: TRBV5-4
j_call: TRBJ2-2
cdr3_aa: CASSIIPQNTGELFF

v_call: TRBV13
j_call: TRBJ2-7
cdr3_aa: CASSLSGGAGDEQYF

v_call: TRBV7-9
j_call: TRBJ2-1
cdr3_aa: CASSLPAGTYNEQFF

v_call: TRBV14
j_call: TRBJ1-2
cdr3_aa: CASSQAQGNGYTF

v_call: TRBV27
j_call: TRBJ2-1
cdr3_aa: CASSPTPTSRQFF

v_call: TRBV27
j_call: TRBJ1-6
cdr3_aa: CASRPSSRSSSYNSPLHF